Listed below are T cell receptor beta chains from one sample, sequenced in a study of blood T cells in healthy people across ages. TCRdb analysed the 5' RACE reads with MiXCR anew, one entry per CDR3 protein. The table has 550,000 to 750,000 distinct CDR3 sequences, roughly 20% seen once. Sequencing was done on a sample of blood. All receptors derive from a man aged 70 or older in good health. The CDR3 runs from the conserved cysteine through the conserved F or W. A D gene is named only where the DNA matches it firmly. Only part of the rows carry a size: once, few, many, or a class if the clone is expanded.

J | V | D | size | CDR3 | DNA
TRBJ2-3 | TRBV29-1 | TRBD2 | - | CSVEGTSGRADTQYF | TGCAGCGTTGAAGGGACTAGCGGGAGAGCAGATACGCAGTATTTT
TRBJ2-5 | TRBV20-1 | - | - | CSLGVLKTQYF | TGCAGTTTGGGGGTTTTAAAGACCCAGTACTTC
TRBJ1-1 | TRBV2 | - | - | CASSVDSRNRAFF | TGTGCCAGCAGCGTAGACAGCCGGAATAGGGCTTTCTTT
TRBJ2-5 | TRBV5-1 | - | few | CASSPLGVQETQYF | TGCGCCAGCAGCCCCCTTGGAGTCCAAGAGACCCAGTACTTC
TRBJ2-5 | TRBV29-1 | TRBD2 | - | CSVEVRREVQETQYF | TGCAGCGTTGAAGTGAGGCGGGAGGTCCAAGAGACCCAGTACTTC
TRBJ1-6 | TRBV30 | TRBD1 | - | CASKGQADNSPLHF | TGTGCCTCCAAGGGACAGGCCGATAATTCACCCCTCCACTTT
TRBJ2-3 | TRBV4-1 | TRBD2 | - | CASSQGLPTSGSGKTQYF | TGCGCCAGCAGCCAAGGTCTCCCGACTAGCGGGAGTGGAAAGACGCAGTATTTT
TRBJ2-1 | TRBV14 | - | few | CASSVNWHEQFF | TGTGCCAGCAGCGTAAACTGGCATGAGCAGTTCTTC
TRBJ2-3 | TRBV7-6 | TRBD2 | - | CASSLALAGVGTDTQYF | TGTGCCAGCAGCTTAGCGCTAGCGGGAGTGGGCACAGATACGCAGTATTTT
TRBJ2-2 | TRBV5-1 | - | - | CASSLSVKDTGELFF | TGCGCCAGCAGCTTATCTGTAAAGGACACCGGGGAGCTGTTTTTT
TRBJ1-1 | TRBV9 | - | few | CASSVGNPWGQDTEAFF | TGTGCCAGCAGCGTAGGCAATCCCTGGGGTCAAGACACTGAAGCTTTCTTT
TRBJ1-1 | TRBV5-1 | - | few | CASSLAWGRPTEAFF | TGCGCCAGCAGCTTGGCCTGGGGGCGGCCCACTGAAGCTTTCTTT
TRBJ2-1 | TRBV9 | - | few | CASSVSSESYNEQFF | TGCGCCAGCAGCGTGTCTAGCGAGTCCTACAATGAGCAGTTCTTC
TRBJ2-7 | TRBV7-2 | - | - | CASSAPFKEQYF | TGTGCCAGCAGCGCCCCCTTTAAGGAGCAGTACTTC
TRBJ2-4 | TRBV29-1 | TRBD1 | - | CSGQGAENIQYF | TGCAGCGGACAGGGGGCGGAAAACATTCAGTACTTC
TRBJ2-1 | TRBV7-2 | - | many | CASSWTSYNEQFF | TGTGCCAGTAGTTGGACCTCCTACAATGAGCAGTTCTTC
TRBJ2-3 | TRBV20-1 | TRBD2 | - | CSASETSVPSTDTQYF | TGCAGTGCTAGTGAAACTAGCGTCCCTAGCACAGATACGCAGTATTTT
TRBJ2-3 | TRBV7-2 | - | few | CASSLVGGEGNTPYF | TGTGCCAGCAGCTTAGTGGGGGGTGAGGGGAATACGCCGTATTTT
TRBJ2-7 | TRBV29-1 | - | few | CSVERQPYEQYF | TGCAGCGTTGAGAGACAGCCATACGAGCAGTACTTC
TRBJ1-5 | TRBV4-1 | TRBD1 | - | CASSQEDRGLEAPQPQHF | TGCGCCAGCAGCCAAGAGGACAGGGGACTCGAGGCACCTCAGCCCCAGCATTTT
TRBJ2-7 | TRBV6-1 | - | - | CASSFRSPPEQYF | TGTGCCAGCAGTTTCCGGTCACCCCCCGAGCAGTACTTC
TRBJ2-7 | TRBV6-2/TRBV6-3 | - | once | CASTRDPGATYEQYF | TGTGCCAGCACCCGAGACCCGGGAGCGACCTACGAGCAGTACTTC
TRBJ2-7 | TRBV9 | TRBD1 | few | CASSVEDRAPYEQYF | TGTGCCAGCAGCGTAGAGGACAGGGCCCCCTACGAGCAGTACTTC
TRBJ2-2 | TRBV6-1 | - | - | CASSRRGLSNTGELFF | TGTGCCAGCAGCCGACGCGGGTTGTCCAACACCGGGGAGCTGTTTTTT
TRBJ1-4 | TRBV28 | - | many | CASSYPTHATNEKLFF | TGTGCCAGCAGTTACCCGACTCATGCAACTAATGAAAAACTGTTTTTT
TRBJ2-7 | TRBV15 | TRBD2 | few | CATSRDIGSGRINEQYF | TGTGCCACCAGCAGAGACATCGGTAGCGGGAGAATCAACGAGCAGTACTTC
TRBJ2-5 | TRBV7-9 | - | - | CASSLPMVLETQYF | TGTGCCAGCAGCTTACCCATGGTGTTGGAGACCCAGTACTTC
TRBJ2-5 | TRBV24-1 | TRBD1 | few | CATSDRTGGETQYF | TGTGCCACCAGTGATAGGACAGGGGGAGAGACCCAGTACTTC
TRBJ2-3 | TRBV6-5 | - | - | CASSTRSNTQYF | TGTGCCAGCTCGACTAGATCCAATACGCAGTATTTT
TRBJ1-1 | TRBV7-9 | - | many | CASSLKGEAFF | TGTGCCAGCAGCTTAAAGGGTGAAGCTTTCTTT
TRBJ2-3 | TRBV29-1 | - | - | CSGFSDTQYF | TGCAGCGGCTTCTCTGATACGCAGTATTTT
TRBJ2-7 | TRBV18 | TRBD1 | many | CASSPSTGYEQYF | TGTGCCAGCTCACCTTCGACAGGGTACGAGCAGTACTTC
TRBJ2-5 | TRBV28 | - | few | CASSSVVETQYF | TGTGCCAGCAGTTCAGTAGTGGAGACCCAGTACTTC
TRBJ1-1 | TRBV12-3/TRBV12-4 | - | - | CASSARGAHTEAFF | TGTGCCAGCAGCGCGAGGGGGGCCCACACTGAAGCTTTCTTT
TRBJ2-1 | TRBV7-6 | TRBD2 | - | CASSLSTAGTSGSSNNEQFF | TGTGCCAGCAGCTTATCTACCGCCGGGACTAGCGGGAGCTCGAACAATGAGCAGTTCTTC
TRBJ1-4 | TRBV10-3 | TRBD1 | - | CATGQGAGEKLFF | TGTGCCACCGGACAGGGGGCCGGGGAAAAACTGTTTTTT
TRBJ1-2 | TRBV5-1 | - | few | CASRPAAGHYGYTF | TGCGCCAGTAGGCCTGCCGCAGGGCACTATGGCTACACCTTC
TRBJ2-1 | TRBV20-1 | - | - | CSAPSFSLRYNEQFF | TGCAGTGCTCCCTCCTTCTCCCTTCGGTACAATGAGCAGTTCTTC
TRBJ2-5 | TRBV2 | - | - | CASSEPSERSEETQYF | TGTGCCAGCAGTGAACCTAGCGAGAGGTCGGAAGAGACCCAGTACTTC
TRBJ2-7 | TRBV5-1 | - | - | CASSLGGQLNEQYF | TGCGCCAGCAGCCTGGGGGGACAGCTTAACGAGCAGTACTTC
TRBJ2-1 | TRBV5-1 | - | - | CASSFNGQAPYNEQFF | TGCGCCAGCAGCTTTAACGGCCAGGCCCCCTACAATGAGCAGTTCTTC
TRBJ2-1 | TRBV27 | TRBD1 | - | CASTPVRGRLNEQFF | TGTGCCAGCACCCCAGTCAGGGGGCGATTAAATGAGCAGTTCTTC
TRBJ1-4 | TRBV20-1 | TRBD1 | few | CSARLTGAEKLFF | TGCAGTGCTAGACTTACAGGGGCTGAAAAACTGTTTTTT